These 21 T cell receptor beta chains came from one sample sequenced in a study of control samples from healthy donors and cancer patients. Measured with immunoSEQ multiplex PCR; TCRdb has only the in-frame clones, and not every one. The table lists 150,000 to 200,000 clones, 88% of them singletons. Material: blood. The receptors stem from a man between 18 and 35 years old in good health.

The rearrangement links TRBV28 to TRBJ2-7, with TRBD1 matching over 10 bases. The length of the CDR3 is 15 residues. Germline V gene sequence: CDR1 MDHEN, CDR2 SYDVKM. With V trimmed by 2 bases and J by 7 bases, 8 bases remained unmatched. In DNA form, the CDR3 reads TGTGCCAGCAGTTTACCTTTGACAGGGGGCAATGAGCAGTACTTC. Translating gives CASSLPLTGGNEQYF.

The V gene is TRBV24-1, the J gene TRBJ1-5; D is undetermined. V dropped 4 bases and J dropped 3 bases, with 15 bases sitting between them. The V gene's germline CDR1 is KGHDR and CDR2 SFDVKD. The CDR3 is 16 residues long. The CDR3 protein is CATSDSRKSDNQPQHF. DNA of the CDR3: TGTGCCACCAGTGACTCGAGAAAAAGTGACAATCAGCCCCAGCATTTT.

The rearrangement links TRBV7-8 to TRBJ2-1, with D possibly TRBD1 on 5 matching bases. The germline gives CDR1 SGHVS, CDR2 FQNEAQ. This CDR3 is 15 amino acids long. V was clipped by 2 bases and J by 0 bases, with 8 bases between them. This CDR3 reads CASSLRGVSYNEQFF. CDR3 bases: TGTGCCAGCAGCTTAAGGGGCGTCTCCTACAATGAGCAGTTCTTC.

The chain has TRBV11-2 and TRBJ1-1; D remains unclear. The CDR3 spans 13 residues. The germline V gene encodes CDR1 SGHAT and CDR2 FQNNGV. Between the trimmed V and J ends, which lost 2 bases and 8 bases, there was a span of 12 bases. The CDR3 loop reads CASSLYAGPEAFF. DNA of the CDR3: TGTGCCAGCAGCTTATACGCCGGGCCAGAAGCTTTCTTT.

This clone has more than one count but fewer than ten. V usage is TRBV29-1 and J usage is TRBJ1-1; D remains unclear. Germline CDR1 is SQVTM and CDR2 is ANQGSEA. V was shortened by 8 bases and J by 6 bases, with 13 bases between the two germline ends. The CDR3 has 11 amino acids. CDR3 sequence reads: CSSSGSSEAFF. The CDR3 bases are TGCAGCTCCAGCGGGAGTTCTGAAGCTTTCTTT.

The J gene is TRBJ2-3, the V gene TRBV28; perhaps TRBD1 as D (6 bases). V was clipped by 4 bases and J by 10 bases, with 18 bases between them. Germline-derived CDR1 and CDR2 are MDHEN and SYDVKM. CDR3 length: 14 residues. CDR3 nucleotide sequence: TGTGCCAGCAGTTCAGGGATAACCTCAGGGGCGCAGTATTTT. This translates into CASSSGITSGAQYF. Full variable domain (missing parts from reference TRBV28 and TRBJ2-3): DVKVTQSSRYLVKRTGEKVFLECVQDMDHENMFWYRQDPGLGLRLIYFSYDVKMKEKGDIPEGYSVSREKKERFSLILESASTNQTSMYLCASSSGITSGAQYFGPGTRLTVL.

The chain is built from TRBV7-2 and TRBJ2-3; the match to TRBD1 covers 9 bases. The germline gives CDR1 SGHTA, CDR2 FQGNSA. J lost 4 bases, V lost 2 bases, and 7 bases had no gene match. The CDR3 spans 16 residues. CDR3 residues: CASSLRRTGVSDTQYF. CDR3 bases: TGTGCCAGCAGCTTAAGGAGGACAGGGGTATCAGATACGCAGTATTTT.

The sample holds one count of this clone. The rearrangement links TRBV5-5 to TRBJ2-7; no reliable D call. CDR3 length: 13 residues. The germline V gene has CDR1 SGHKS and CDR2 YYEKEE (reference sequence). Trimming shortened V by 4 bases and J by 2 bases, and 10 bases separated the two germline ends. CDR3 in DNA: TGTGCCAGCAGCCCCTCCGTTACCTACGAGCAGTACTTC. It yields the protein CASSPSVTYEQYF.

The chain has TRBV27 and TRBJ1-1; no clear D gene. The CDR3 length is 14 residues. CDR1 is MNHEY, CDR2 SMNVEV, per germline (reference sequence). The DNA of the CDR3 is TGTGTACGGAGCTGCGACCCCATGAACACTGAAGCTTTCTTT. Amino acids: CVRSCDPMNTEAFF.

This chain links TRBV7-3 with TRBJ2-1, with 11 bases fitting TRBD2. V trimming: 5 bases; J trimming: 1 base; junction bases outside the gene matches: 7. The CDR3 totals 17 residues. From germline, CDR1 is SGHTA and CDR2 FQGTGA. The CDR3 protein is CASSPSGTSGSYNEQFF. CDR3 DNA sequence: TGTGCCAGCAGCCCCTCCGGGACTAGCGGATCCTACAATGAGCAGTTCTTC.

This sequence joins TRBV18 and TRBJ2-3, with D possibly being TRBD1 (6 bases). From germline, CDR1 is KGHSH and CDR2 LQKENI. The CDR3 spans 17 residues. Trimming left V 0 bases short and J 0 bases short, with 13 bases between. The CDR3 sequence: CASSPPNRVTSTDTQYF. The DNA for the CDR3 is TGTGCCAGCTCACCACCCAACAGGGTGACTAGCACAGATACGCAGTATTTT.

V is TRBV7-9 and J is TRBJ2-1; 9 nucleotides match TRBD1. The V gene's germline CDR1 is SEHNR and CDR2 FQNEAQ (reference sequence). The CDR3 consists of 14 residues. J lost 8 bases, V lost 0 bases, and 2 bases had no gene match. The CDR3 loop is CASSLAGQGYEQFF. Here the CDR3 DNA reads TGTGCCAGCAGCTTAGCGGGACAGGGCTATGAGCAGTTCTTC.

This clone was recorded a few times. The V gene is TRBV5-4, the J gene TRBJ2-7, with D maybe TRBD2 (6 bases). Trimming took 4 bases from V and 5 from J, leaving 19 bases between them. The germline V gene encodes CDR1 SGHNT and CDR2 YYREEE (reference sequence). The CDR3 sequence is 15 residues long. CDR3 sequence: CASSIVGMRGHEQYF. The CDR3 DNA reads TGTGCCAGCAGCATTGTCGGGATGCGGGGACACGAGCAGTACTTC.

The genes are TRBV7-2 and TRBJ1-1; TRBD1 might be the D (5 bases). The germline V and J ends were trimmed by 3 bases and 1 base, with 9 bases remaining between them. Per germline, CDR1 SGHTA and CDR2 FQGNSA. The CDR3 has 14 amino acids. CDR3 in DNA: TGTGCCAGCAGCTTTTTCAGGGAGAACACTGAAGCTTTCTTT. Translating it yields CASSFFRENTEAFF.

The rearrangement uses TRBV14 and TRBJ1-1, with TRBD1 matching 10 bases. The CDR3 covers 13 residues. Trimming removed 1 base from V and 11 bases from J; junction bases left unmatched: 4. Germline CDR1 SGHDN, CDR2 FVKESK. The CDR3 nucleotides read TGTGCCAGCAGCCAAGTGACAGGGGGCCTCGCTTTCTTT. It translates to CASSQVTGGLAFF.

This clone was found once. The chain joins TRBV5-1 to TRBJ1-1; D is unclear. The V gene lost 0 bases and the J gene lost 1 base, with 7 bases spanning the gap. Germline lookup yields CDR1 SGHRS and CDR2 YFSETQ. The CDR3 sequence is 14 residues long. The CDR3 reads CASSLVVGNTEAFF. CDR3 in DNA: TGCGCCAGCAGCTTGGTGGTCGGGAACACTGAAGCTTTCTTT.

In its sample, this clone was seen a few times. This CDR3 reads CASRTRQGLGQPQHF. Written as DNA, the CDR3 is TGTGCCAGCAGGACACGACAGGGACTCGGTCAGCCCCAGCATTTT. V is TRBV6-5 and J is TRBJ1-5; 7 bases fit TRBD1. In germline, CDR1 is MNHEY, CDR2 SVGAGI. CDR3 size: 15 residues. Losses at the gene ends were 6 bases for V and 6 bases for J; bases not matched to a gene: 11.

The V gene is TRBV5-5, the J gene TRBJ1-1; D not resolved. The germline gives CDR1 SGHKS, CDR2 YYEKEE (reference sequence). Trimming cost V 0 bases and J 1 base, with 7 bases left between them. This CDR3 is 14 amino acids long. The CDR3 bases are TGTGCCAGCAGCTTGGTAGTAGGGAACACTGAAGCTTTCTTT. This translates into CASSLVVGNTEAFF.

This clone was detected a few times. The chain links TRBV7-9 to TRBJ1-6; no clear D. CDR1 and CDR2 (germline): SEHNR, FQNEAQ (reference sequence). V was clipped by 8 bases and J by 7 bases, with 6 bases between them. The CDR3 extends over 11 amino acids. Here the CDR3 DNA reads TGTGCCAGCTCGGGGAATTCACCCCTCCACTTT. Translated: CASSGNSPLHF.

This chain links TRBV19 with TRBJ2-2; perhaps TRBD2 as D (5 bases). V was clipped by 1 base and J by 3 bases, with 9 bases between them. The CDR3 covers 15 residues. The germline V gene encodes CDR1 LNHDA and CDR2 SQIVND (reference sequence). The CDR3 reads CASSIAGMDTGELFF. Written as DNA, the CDR3 is TGTGCCAGTAGTATAGCGGGGATGGACACCGGGGAGCTGTTTTTT.

This sequence joins TRBV6-5 and TRBJ2-5, with TRBD1 matching over 8 bases. The CDR3 loop spans 12 amino acids. Trimming cost V 5 bases and J 5 bases; bases outside gene matches: 1. Germline loops: CDR1 MNHEY, CDR2 SVGAGI. This CDR3 is CASSTGGETQYF. The CDR3 region has the DNA TGTGCCAGCAGTACAGGGGGGGAGACCCAGTACTTC.